Listed below are T cell receptor beta chains from one sample, sequenced in a study of cytomegalovirus exposure and HLA in healthy donors. The protocol was immunoSEQ multiplex PCR, while the TCRdb copy is restricted to in-frame clones and leaves out a portion. The sample contains around 140,000 clones, more than 65% of which appear only once. Specimen: PBMCs. The source is a male donor in good health and CMV-seropositive. CDR3s include the opening cysteine and the closing phenylalanine or tryptophan. The D gene is left open where the match is weak. The listing skips clone size in some rows; elsewhere it reads once, few, many or a size class.

>few|NA|TRBV27|TRBJ1-2
CASSPRRGSYGYTF
TGTGCCAGCAGTCCGAGGCGGGGTAGCTATGGCTACACCTTC
>NA|NA|TRBV27|TRBJ1-2
CARRAWDLTMQGGYTF
TGTGCCAGGAGAGCCTGGGACTTGACTATGCAGGGTGGCTACACCTTC
>NA|NA|TRBV7-9|TRBJ2-1
CASSSRPRENEQFF
TGTGCCAGCAGCTCCCGCCCCCGGGAGAATGAGCAGTTCTTC
>NA|NA|TRBV6-1|TRBJ2-6
CASRDTFSGANVLTF
TGTGCCAGCAGGGACACCTTCTCTGGGGCCAACGTCCTGACTTTC
>NA|NA|TRBV27|TRBJ2-1
CASSLSGRRNEQFF
TGTGCCAGCAGTTTAAGTGGGAGGAGGAATGAGCAGTTCTTC
>NA|NA|TRBV7-9|TRBJ1-6
CASSPGPQNSPLHF
TGTGCCAGCAGCCCCGGCCCACAGAATTCACCCCTCCACTTT
>few|TRBD1|TRBV6-5|TRBJ2-4
CASSLEQGAKNIQYF
TGTGCCAGCAGCCTCGAACAGGGGGCCAAAAACATTCAGTACTTC
>NA|NA|TRBV16|TRBJ2-7
CASSQSRDSLYEQYF
TGTGCCAGCAGCCAATCCCGAGACAGCCTCTACGAGCAGTACTTC
>NA|TRBD1|TRBV2|TRBJ1-1
CASSPGGWAEAFF
TGTGCCAGCAGCCCAGGGGGCTGGGCTGAAGCTTTCTTT
>NA|TRBD2|TRBV27|TRBJ2-5
CASSSPSGGGQETQYF
TGTGCCAGCAGTTCCCCTAGCGGGGGGGGCCAAGAGACCCAGTACTTC
>NA|NA|TRBV30|TRBJ1-2
CAWSVRAGASYGYTF
TGTGCCTGGAGTGTAAGGGCAGGGGCAAGTTATGGCTACACCTTC
>NA|NA|TRBV7-2|TRBJ1-6
CASSLGTTNSPLHF
TGTGCCAGCAGCTTGGGCACCACCAATTCACCCCTCCACTTT
>NA|TRBD1|TRBV4-1|TRBJ1-1
CASSQPRRGLNTEAFF
TGCGCCAGCAGCCAACCACGCAGGGGGCTGAACACTGAAGCTTTCTTT
>once|NA|TRBV9|TRBJ2-7
CASSFEGEQSEQYF
TGTGCCAGCAGCTTCGAAGGGGAACAATCTGAGCAGTACTTC